This T cell receptor (beta chain) was identified during a study of shared clonotypes between healthy human individuals. General observations from the study: Among donors, the sharing of clonotypes was expected to be influenced by sequencing depth. Naive subsets typically showed greater estimated richness than memory subsets.

Trimming left V 7 bases short and J 2 bases short, with 14 bases between. From germline, CDR1 is MNHNS and CDR2 SASEGT. The CDR3 sequence is 14 residues long. The investigators split CD4+ cells into a CD45RA+ naive subset and a CD45RA-negative memory subset. Deep was the level at which the assay was run. Only in-frame clones appear in the TCRdb table, and some are missing; sequencing was by immunoSEQ multiplex PCR. The sample includes under 1,900,000 clones, less than 99% of them seen just once. Regarding this clone: Its antigen is currently unknown.

The gene calls are TRBV6-1 and TRBJ2-5; tentatively, D is TRBD1 or TRBD2 (5 bases each). The receptor was derived from a man younger than 45 in good health. Input material: naive CD4+ T cells sorted from blood. As to subset: CD45RA+ positively selected. Written as DNA, the CDR3 is TGTGCCAGCAAGCCAGGGACGGTACAAGAGACCCAGTACTTC. It specifies CASKPGTVQETQYF.